This TCR beta chain was identified in a study of regulatory T cells in long-lasting Graves disease. Study results and caveats: Less diverse TCR repertoires were seen in persistent Graves' patients than in newly diagnosed ones.

Building of the TCR beta libraries involved iRepertoire HTBI primers and Arm-PCR of CDR3 regions. TCRdb itself ran the multiplex PCR reads through MiXCR, one entry per CDR3 protein. The sample carries around 450,000 distinct CDR3 sequences, 20% to 25% recorded once. This clonotype was counted only a few times. Antigen specificity is unknown. As to time point: persistent/refractory GD, antithyroid drugs over 5 years with positive TRAb. With RNA extracted from PBMCs as input, the TCR library was made. Sequencing used peripheral blood mononuclear cells (PBMCs), obtained when the disease was refractory, from a patient treated with antithyroid drugs. The sequence came from a female donor with Graves disease.

CDR3 protein: CASSLAVGKLAPGELFF. The DNA for the CDR3 is TGTGCCAGCAGCTTAGCGGTCGGGAAGCTAGCGCCCGGGGAGCTGTTTTTT. The chain is built from TRBV11-1 and TRBJ2-2; possibly TRBD2 for D (6 bases). The CDR3 is 17 residues long. Germline CDR1 is SGHAT and CDR2 is FQDESV (reference sequence). The germline V and J ends were trimmed by 0 bases and 6 bases, with 17 bases remaining between them.